This T cell receptor (beta chain) was observed in a study of a mutant IDH1 vaccine in newly diagnosed glioma. Overall study context: Vaccines began 4-6 weeks after radiotherapy alone, or with temozolomide cycles.

This clone was recorded a few times. The antigen is undetermined. Measured with immunoSEQ multiplex PCR; TCRdb has only the in-frame clones, and not every one. The sample consists of roughly 130,000 clones, over 75% of them appearing once. Time point of the sample: week 11, during vaccination. Each vaccine dose was 300 ug of mutant IDH1 20-mer peptide, with topical imiquimod. Sequencing used PBMCs, obtained from a glioma patient whose treatment included an IDH1 peptide vaccine. The receptor's source is a man aged 35-49 years with glioma.

In DNA form, the CDR3 reads TGTGCCAGCAGTGAAGAGGGTTATTGGCAGTACTTC. This sequence encodes CASSEEGYWQYF. The chain links TRBV6-1 to TRBJ2-7; D unclear. Germline V CDR1 and CDR2: MNHNS, SASEGT. The CDR3 is 12 residues long. Trimming removed 1 base from V and 9 bases from J, with 10 bases in between.